This T cell receptor (beta chain) stems from a study of Graves' ophthalmopathy and Graves' hyperthyroidism. Study-wide findings and caveats: Most thyroid-expanded clonotypes exceeding 0.001 frequency were also found in blood.

This clonotype was detected ten times or more. The antigen remains undetermined. Lactation, pregnancy, uncontrolled infections and other autoimmune diseases were all grounds for excluding patients. Trimming took off 3 bases at V and 4 bases at J, with 16 bases between the two ends. CDR1 is DFQATT, CDR2 SNEGSKA, per germline (reference sequence). This CDR3 contains 14 residues. The study amplified TCR beta CDR3 regions using RNA transcripts. A first-round RT-PCR used HTBI primers, followed by a second-round multiplex PCR. TCRdb called the multiplex PCR reads again in MiXCR, with one record for every CDR3 protein. Of around 1,000,000 distinct CDR3 sequences detected, about 35% appear once; the ten largest clones hold 8.5% to 14%.

Sequenced input: peripheral blood or thyroid tissue (not recorded which). The receptor comes from an adult man with Graves' hyperthyroidism. This chain links TRBV20-1 with TRBJ2-7, with a tentative D call TRBD1 (5 bases). The CDR3 protein is CSASLLNPGYEQYF. The CDR3, as DNA: TGCAGTGCTAGTTTACTCAACCCAGGGTACGAGCAGTACTTC.